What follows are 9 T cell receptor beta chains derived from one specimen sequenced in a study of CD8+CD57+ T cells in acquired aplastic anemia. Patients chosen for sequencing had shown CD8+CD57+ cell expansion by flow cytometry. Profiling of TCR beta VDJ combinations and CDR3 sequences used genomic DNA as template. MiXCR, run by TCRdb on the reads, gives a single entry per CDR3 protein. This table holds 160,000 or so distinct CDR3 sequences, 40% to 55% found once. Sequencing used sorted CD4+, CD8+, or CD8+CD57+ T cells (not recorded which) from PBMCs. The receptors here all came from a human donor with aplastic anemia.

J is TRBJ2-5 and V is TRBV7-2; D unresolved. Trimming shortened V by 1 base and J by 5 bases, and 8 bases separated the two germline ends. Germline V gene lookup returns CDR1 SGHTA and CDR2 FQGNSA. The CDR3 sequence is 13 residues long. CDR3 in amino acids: CASSLERRETQYF. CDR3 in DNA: TGTGCCAGCAGCTTAGAACGCAGGGAGACCCAGTACTTC. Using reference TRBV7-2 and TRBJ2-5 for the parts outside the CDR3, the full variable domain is GAGVSQSPSNKVTEKGKDVELRCDPISGHTALYWYRQSLGQGLEFLIYFQGNSAPDKSGLPSDRFSAERTGGSVSTLTIQRTQQEDSAVYLCASSLERRETQYFGPGTRLLVL.

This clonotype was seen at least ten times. The CDR3 loop reads CASTRDRVEGYTF. CDR3 coding DNA: TGTGCCAGCACCAGGGACAGGGTCGAGGGCTACACCTTC. V is TRBV12-3 or TRBV12-4 and J is TRBJ1-2; TRBD1 agrees at 9 bases. The CDR3 loop spans 13 amino acids. The junction had 8 bases not matched to a gene; V was cut back by 7 bases and J by 8 bases.

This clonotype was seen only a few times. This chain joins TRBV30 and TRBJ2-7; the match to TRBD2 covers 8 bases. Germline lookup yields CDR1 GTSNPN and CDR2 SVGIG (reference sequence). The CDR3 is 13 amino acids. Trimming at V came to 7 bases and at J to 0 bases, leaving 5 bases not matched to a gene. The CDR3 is CALRLAFSYEQYF. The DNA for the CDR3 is TGTGCCTTGCGACTAGCGTTCTCCTACGAGCAGTACTTC.

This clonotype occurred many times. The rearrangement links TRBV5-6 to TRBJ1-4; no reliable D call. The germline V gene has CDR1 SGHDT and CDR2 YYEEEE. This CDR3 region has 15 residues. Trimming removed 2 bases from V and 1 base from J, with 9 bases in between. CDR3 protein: CASSFLAGTNEKLFF. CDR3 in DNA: TGTGCCAGCAGCTTTTTGGCAGGAACTAATGAAAAACTGTTTTTT.

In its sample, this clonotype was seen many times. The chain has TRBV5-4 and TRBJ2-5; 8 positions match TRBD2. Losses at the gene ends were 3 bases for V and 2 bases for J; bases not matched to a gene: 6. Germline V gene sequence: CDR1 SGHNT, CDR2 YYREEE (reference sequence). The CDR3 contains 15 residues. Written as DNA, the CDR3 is TGTGCCAGCAGCTCCGCTAGCGGGCTACAAGAGACCCAGTACTTC. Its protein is CASSSASGLQETQYF.

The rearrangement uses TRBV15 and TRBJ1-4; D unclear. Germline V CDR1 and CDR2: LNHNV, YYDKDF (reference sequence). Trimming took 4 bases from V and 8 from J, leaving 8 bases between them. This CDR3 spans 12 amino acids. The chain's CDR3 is CATSINREKLFF. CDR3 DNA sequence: TGTGCCACCAGCATTAATAGGGAAAAACTGTTTTTT.

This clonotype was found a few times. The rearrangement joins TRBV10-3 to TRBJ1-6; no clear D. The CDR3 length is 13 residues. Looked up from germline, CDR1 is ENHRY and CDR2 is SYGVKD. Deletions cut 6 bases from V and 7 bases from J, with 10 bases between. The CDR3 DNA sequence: TGTGCCATCAGGGCGGGTGTGAATTCACCCCTCCACTTT. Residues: CAIRAGVNSPLHF.

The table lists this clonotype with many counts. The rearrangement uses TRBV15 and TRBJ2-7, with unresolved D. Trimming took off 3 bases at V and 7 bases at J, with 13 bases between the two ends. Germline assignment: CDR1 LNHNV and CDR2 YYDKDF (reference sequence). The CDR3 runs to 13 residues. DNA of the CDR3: TGTGCCACCAGCAGGGCGTTTCTAGAGGAGCAGTACTTC. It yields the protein CATSRAFLEEQYF.

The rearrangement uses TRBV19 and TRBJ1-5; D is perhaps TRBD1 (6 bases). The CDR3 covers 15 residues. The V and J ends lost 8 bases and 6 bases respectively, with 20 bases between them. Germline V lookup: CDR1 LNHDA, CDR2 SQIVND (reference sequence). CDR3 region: CASEKDSLGGQPQHF. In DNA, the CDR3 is TGTGCCAGTGAAAAGGACAGCCTCGGAGGTCAGCCCCAGCATTTT.